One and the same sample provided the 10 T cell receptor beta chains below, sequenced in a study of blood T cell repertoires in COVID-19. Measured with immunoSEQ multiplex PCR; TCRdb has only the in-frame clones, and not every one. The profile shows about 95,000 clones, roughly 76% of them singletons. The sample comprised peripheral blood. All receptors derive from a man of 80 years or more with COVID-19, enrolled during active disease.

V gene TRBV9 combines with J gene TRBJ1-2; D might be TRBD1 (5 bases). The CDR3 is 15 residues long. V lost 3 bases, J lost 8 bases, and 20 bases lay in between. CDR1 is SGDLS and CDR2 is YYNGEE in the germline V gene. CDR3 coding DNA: TGTGCCAGCAGCGCCACTTCGAGCAGGGAGGGAGGCTACACCTTC. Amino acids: CASSATSSREGGYTF.

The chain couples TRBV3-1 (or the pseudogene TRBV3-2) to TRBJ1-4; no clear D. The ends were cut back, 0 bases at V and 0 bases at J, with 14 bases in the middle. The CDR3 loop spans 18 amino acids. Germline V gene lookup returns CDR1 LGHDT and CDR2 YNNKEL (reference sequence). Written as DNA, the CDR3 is TGTGCCAGCAGCCAAGACGCGGATGTTGTCTCAACTAATGAAAAACTGTTTTTT. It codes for CASSQDADVVSTNEKLFF.

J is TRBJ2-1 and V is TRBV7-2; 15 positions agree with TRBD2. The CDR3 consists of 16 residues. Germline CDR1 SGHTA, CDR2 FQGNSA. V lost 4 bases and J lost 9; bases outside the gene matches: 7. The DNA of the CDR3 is TGTGCCAGCAGCTCCCGGACTAGCGGGGGGGCGGGTGAGCAGTTCTTC. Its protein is CASSSRTSGGAGEQFF.

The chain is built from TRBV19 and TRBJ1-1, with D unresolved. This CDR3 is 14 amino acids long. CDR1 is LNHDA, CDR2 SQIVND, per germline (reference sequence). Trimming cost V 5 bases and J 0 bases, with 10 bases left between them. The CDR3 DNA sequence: TGTGCCAGTAGTTCAACGGGGATGAACACTGAAGCTTTCTTT. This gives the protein CASSSTGMNTEAFF.

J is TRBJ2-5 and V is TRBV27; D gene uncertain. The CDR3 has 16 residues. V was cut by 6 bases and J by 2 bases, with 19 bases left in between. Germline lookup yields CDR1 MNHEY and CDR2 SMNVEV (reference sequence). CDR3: CASRPPSSRVQETQYF. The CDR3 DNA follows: TGTGCCAGCAGACCGCCCAGTTCTAGAGTTCAAGAGACCCAGTACTTC.

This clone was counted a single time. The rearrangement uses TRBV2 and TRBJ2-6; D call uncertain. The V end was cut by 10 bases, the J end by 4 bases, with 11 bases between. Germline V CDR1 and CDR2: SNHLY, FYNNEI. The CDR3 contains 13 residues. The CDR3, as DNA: TGTGCCAAGACATATTCCGGGGCCAACGTCCTGACTTTC. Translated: CAKTYSGANVLTF.

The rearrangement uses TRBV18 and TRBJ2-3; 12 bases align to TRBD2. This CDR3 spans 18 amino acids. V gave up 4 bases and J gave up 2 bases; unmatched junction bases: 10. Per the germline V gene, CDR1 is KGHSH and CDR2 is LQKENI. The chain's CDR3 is CASSRETGLAGNTDTQYF. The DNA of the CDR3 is TGTGCCAGCTCACGCGAGACCGGACTAGCGGGGAACACAGATACGCAGTATTTT.

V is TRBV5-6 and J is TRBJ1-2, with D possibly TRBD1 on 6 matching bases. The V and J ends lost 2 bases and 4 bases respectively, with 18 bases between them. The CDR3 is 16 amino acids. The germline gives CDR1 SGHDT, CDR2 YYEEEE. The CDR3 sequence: CASSLLPVRDTYGYTF. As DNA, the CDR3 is TGTGCCAGCAGCTTACTCCCAGTCCGGGACACCTATGGCTACACCTTC. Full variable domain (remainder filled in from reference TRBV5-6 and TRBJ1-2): DAGVTQSPTHLIKTRGQQVTLRCSPKSGHDTVSWYQQALGQGPQFIFQYYEEEERQRGNFPDRFSGHQFPNYSSELNVNALLLGDSALYLCASSLLPVRDTYGYTFGSGTRLTVV.

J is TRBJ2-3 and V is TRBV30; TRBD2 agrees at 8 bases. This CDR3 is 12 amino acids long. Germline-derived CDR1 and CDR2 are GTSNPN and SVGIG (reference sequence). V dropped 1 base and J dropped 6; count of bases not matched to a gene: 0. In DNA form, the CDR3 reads TGTGCCTGGAGTGCGGGGGGGGATACGCAGTATTTT. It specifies CAWSAGGDTQYF.

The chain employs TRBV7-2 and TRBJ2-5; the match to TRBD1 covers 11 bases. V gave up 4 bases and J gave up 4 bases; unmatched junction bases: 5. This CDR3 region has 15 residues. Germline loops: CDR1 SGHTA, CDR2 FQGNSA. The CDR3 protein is CASSSWDRGRETQYF. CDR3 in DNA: TGTGCCAGCAGCTCTTGGGACAGGGGGAGAGAGACCCAGTACTTC.